The 31 T cell receptor beta chains reported below all come from one sample, sequenced in a study of OX40 agonist ivuxolimab in advanced cancers. Generated by immunoSEQ multiplex PCR, the TCRdb table keeps only in-frame clones and is missing some. The data contain tens of thousands of clones, roughly nine tenths of them seen just once; the ten biggest clones take up less than 0.2%. The specimen was CD4+ or CD8+ T cells sorted from blood, collected in a trial of the OX40 agonist ivuxolimab. Every receptor here comes from an adult with an advanced solid tumor such as melanoma, head and neck, liver or kidney cancer.

This sequence joins TRBV6-5 and TRBJ2-3; 9 bases are a match to TRBD1. The CDR3 contains 13 residues. Per germline, CDR1 MNHEY and CDR2 SVGAGI. The J segment lost 11 bases and the V segment lost 4 bases, leaving 7 bases of the junction unmatched. CDR3 residues: CASSLTGGLGQYF. The CDR3 nucleotides are TGTGCCAGCAGTTTGACAGGGGGTTTGGGGCAGTATTTT.

The rearrangement links TRBV27 to TRBJ2-1; D gene unclear. Germline assignment: CDR1 MNHEY and CDR2 SMNVEV (reference sequence). The CDR3 sequence is 14 residues long. Trimming stripped 0 bases from V and 8 bases from J, with 11 bases between. The CDR3 here is CASSLSPSRDEQFF. CDR3 DNA: TGTGCCAGCAGTTTATCGCCTAGTCGCGATGAGCAGTTCTTC.

The chain uses TRBV10-1 and TRBJ1-6; tentative D call: TRBD1 (5 bases). From germline, CDR1 is WNHNN and CDR2 SYGVQD (reference sequence). This CDR3 spans 16 amino acids. V lost 2 bases and J lost 6, with 14 bases in between. CDR3 in DNA: TGCGCCAGCAGTGAGAGGCAGGGTTTAGGTAATTCACCCCTCCACTTT. Its protein is CASSERQGLGNSPLHF.

Only one count was recorded for this clone. The genes are TRBV6-7 and TRBJ1-1; unclear D gene. Being an ORF, TRBV6-7 has a function that is uncertain. This CDR3 region has 13 residues. Trimming shortened V by 4 bases and J by 5 bases, and 11 bases separated the two germline ends. CDR3 loop: CASSLRGRTEAFF. CDR3 nucleotides: TGTGCCAGCAGTTTACGGGGAAGGACTGAAGCTTTCTTT.

J is TRBJ1-1 and V is TRBV29-1; D remains unclear. The CDR3 is 13 amino acids. With 7 bases removed from V and 2 bases from J, the gap between germline ends came to 14 bases. Per the germline V gene, CDR1 is SQVTM and CDR2 is ANQGSEA. CDR3: CSALPGYNTEAFF. In DNA form, the CDR3 reads TGCAGCGCCCTTCCAGGTTATAACACTGAAGCTTTCTTT.

CDR3: CASSFSGGAWETQYF. The CDR3 DNA reads TGTGCCAGCAGTTTTAGCGGGGGGGCCTGGGAGACCCAGTACTTC. This sequence joins TRBV6-5 and TRBJ2-5; TRBD2 matches 11 bases. The CDR3 contains 15 residues. Germline V gene data show CDR1 as MNHEY and CDR2 as SVGAGI. With V trimmed by 4 bases and J by 5 bases, 6 bases remained unmatched.

This clone was observed a single time. The V and J genes are TRBV7-2 and TRBJ2-5; D is unresolved. The J call may be faulty, since TRBJ2-7 better matches the DNA end. Germline CDR1 and CDR2: SGHTA and FQGNSA. This CDR3 spans 13 amino acids. The CDR3 region has the DNA TGTGCCAGCAGTGGTCTTCGCCCGCACGAGCAGTACTTC. It is translated as CASSGLRPHEQYF.

V gene TRBV30 combines with J gene TRBJ2-1, with 8 bases lining up with TRBD2. This CDR3 contains 15 residues. The V and J ends lost 5 bases and 5 bases, in that order; junction bases with no gene match: 11. CDR1 is GTSNPN, CDR2 SVGIG, per germline (reference sequence). Written as DNA, the CDR3 is TGTGCCTGGGTGACTAGCGCGCTTCGGAACAATGAGCAGTTCTTC. Translating gives CAWVTSALRNNEQFF.

The chain carries TRBV6-6 and TRBJ1-2, with D maybe TRBD1 (6 bases). This CDR3 is built from 16 residues. The germline CDR1 and CDR2 sequences are MNHNY and SVGAGI (reference sequence). V lost 5 bases and J 3 bases, leaving 19 bases between the germline ends. The CDR3 nucleotides are TGTGCCAGCAGTCACCCCAGGGGACAAAGGGACTATGGCTACACCTTC. It translates to CASSHPRGQRDYGYTF.

This chain connects TRBV6-1 to TRBJ2-4, with unresolved D. The CDR3 has 16 residues. V was pared by 2 bases and J by 0 bases, with 11 bases between. The germline CDR1 and CDR2 sequences are MNHNS and SASEGT. In DNA, the CDR3 is TGTGCCAGCAGTGAAATTTCCAGCATAGCCAAAAACATTCAGTACTTC. Its protein product is CASSEISSIAKNIQYF.

This chain uses TRBV6-5 with TRBJ1-1; D gene ambiguous. The germline V gene has CDR1 MNHEY and CDR2 SVGAGI. The CDR3 has 11 amino acids. V lost 5 bases to trimming and J lost 2 bases, with 3 bases between them. CDR3 loop: CASSTNTEAFF. DNA for the CDR3: TGTGCCAGCAGTACCAACACTGAAGCTTTCTTT.

J is TRBJ1-6 and V is TRBV7-9; 10 positions match TRBD1. Germline-derived CDR1 and CDR2 are SEHNR and FQNEAQ (reference sequence). J lost 6 bases, V lost 1 base, and 6 bases had no gene match. The CDR3 has 17 amino acids. CDR3 DNA: TGTGCCAGCAGCTTAGGGGAGGGGACAGGGGCTAATTCACCCCTCCACTTT. It is translated as CASSLGEGTGANSPLHF.

This clone appeared a single time. V is TRBV6-4 and J is TRBJ2-1, with D hard to call. The germline V and J ends were trimmed by 4 bases and 3 bases, with 7 bases remaining between them. The CDR3 extends over 13 amino acids. Germline V gene sequence: CDR1 MRHNA, CDR2 SNTAGT. CDR3 sequence (DNA): TGTGCCAGCAGTGTCGGACGCTACAATGAGCAGTTCTTC. Translation: CASSVGRYNEQFF.

Remarks on this clone: Compared with germline, one end of the junction differs, possibly owing to a read error. V is TRBV4-1 and J is TRBJ2-5, with D perhaps TRBD1 (6 bases). The CDR3 sequence is 16 residues long. Looked up from germline, CDR1 is MGHRA and CDR2 is YSYEKL. DNA of the CDR3: TGCGCCAGCAGCCCCTCTTCAGGACAGAGAAAGAGACCTTTGGACTTC. Encoded protein: CASSPSSGQRKRPLDF.

The chain combines TRBV18 with TRBJ1-1; D possibly corresponds to TRBD1 (5 bases). CDR1 and CDR2 (germline): KGHSH, LQKENI. CDR3 length: 13 residues. V was pared by 3 bases and J by 9 bases, with 14 bases between. CDR3 protein: CASSPNRDEKAFF. The CDR3 DNA follows: TGTGCCAGCTCACCGAATAGGGACGAAAAAGCTTTCTTT.

V usage is TRBV5-4 and J usage is TRBJ1-1; weak D call: TRBD1 (5 bases). CDR1 SGHNT and CDR2 YYREEE come from the germline V gene (reference sequence). With 1 base removed from V and 0 bases from J, the gap between germline ends came to 13 bases. The CDR3 contains 16 residues. The CDR3, as DNA: TGTGCCAGCAGCTTGCCCGGAAAAGGGGTGAACACTGAAGCTTTCTTT. Amino acid sequence: CASSLPGKGVNTEAFF.

This clone was picked up one time. V is TRBV11-2 and J is TRBJ2-1; 8 positions agree with TRBD1. Germline V lookup: CDR1 SGHAT, CDR2 FQNNGV. The CDR3 totals 15 residues. With V trimmed by 1 base and J by 7 bases, 6 bases remained unmatched. The CDR3 nucleotides are TGTGCCAGCAGCTTAGGCAGGACAGGGCAGAATGAGCAGTTCTTC. Translating it yields CASSLGRTGQNEQFF.

Notes on this clone: Other DNA sequences in the same sample also yield this CDR3. The chain employs TRBV15 and TRBJ1-1; 8 nucleotides align to TRBD1. Per germline, CDR1 LNHNV and CDR2 YYDKDF (reference sequence). This CDR3 has 14 residues. V was pared by 5 bases and J by 3 bases, with 5 bases of the junction left unmatched. CDR3 DNA sequence: TGTGCCACCAGCGGACAGGGTCTGCACACTGAAGCTTTCTTT. Amino acid sequence: CATSGQGLHTEAFF.

V gene TRBV5-6 combines with J gene TRBJ2-3; possible D gene TRBD1, 6 bases. Trimming pared 4 bases from V and 1 base from J, leaving 16 bases between. The CDR3 loop spans 16 amino acids. CDR1 is SGHDT, CDR2 YYEEEE, per germline. CDR3 sequence reads: CASSPLTGSGTDTQYF. The DNA of the CDR3 is TGTGCCAGCAGCCCCTTAACAGGGTCGGGCACAGATACGCAGTATTTT. The complete variable domain, with remaining parts taken from reference TRBV5-6 and TRBJ2-3, reads DAGVTQSPTHLIKTRGQQVTLRCSPKSGHDTVSWYQQALGQGPQFIFQYYEEEERQRGNFPDRFSGHQFPNYSSELNVNALLLGDSALYLCASSPLTGSGTDTQYFGPGTRLTVL.

J is TRBJ2-5 and V is TRBV9; 7 nucleotides align to TRBD2. This CDR3 is built from 14 residues. With V trimmed by 0 bases and J by 3 bases, 2 bases remained unmatched. The germline gives CDR1 SGDLS, CDR2 YYNGEE. The CDR3 region is CASSVASGKETQYF. DNA for the CDR3: TGTGCCAGCAGCGTAGCTAGCGGCAAAGAGACCCAGTACTTC.

V usage is TRBV7-9 and J usage is TRBJ2-5; 8 nucleotides line up with TRBD2. From germline, CDR1 is SEHNR and CDR2 FQNEAQ (reference sequence). Unmatched junction bases numbered 7, after V lost 6 bases and J lost 4 bases. CDR3 length: 14 residues. This chain's CDR3 is CASRSTSGGETQYF. Written as DNA, the CDR3 is TGTGCCAGCAGATCAACTAGCGGCGGAGAGACCCAGTACTTC.

The genes are TRBV6-1 and TRBJ1-1, with D uncertain. Germline V gives CDR1 MNHNS, CDR2 SASEGT. Trimming left V 0 bases short and J 3 bases short, with 11 bases between. This CDR3 has 15 amino acids. The CDR3: CASSEAPAAYTEAFF. Written as DNA, the CDR3 is TGTGCCAGCAGTGAAGCGCCCGCGGCCTACACTGAAGCTTTCTTT.

The chain is built from TRBV19 and TRBJ2-7, with D maybe TRBD1 (5 bases). CDR3 length: 12 amino acids. Germline-derived CDR1 and CDR2 are LNHDA and SQIVND (reference sequence). V shed 6 bases and J shed 6 bases, with 12 bases lying between them. CDR3 in DNA: TGTGCCAGTAGGGTGCAGGGTTGCGAGCAGTACGTC. Translation gives CASRVQGCEQYV.

J is TRBJ2-7 and V is TRBV6-1; 10 bases fit TRBD2. Looked up from germline, CDR1 is MNHNS and CDR2 is SASEGT. The CDR3 is made up of 15 amino acids. Germline trimming cut 4 bases from V and 3 bases from J; bases unmatched to any gene: 6. This CDR3 is CASSVAGGQHYEQYF. CDR3 bases: TGTGCCAGCAGTGTAGCGGGAGGCCAGCACTACGAGCAGTACTTC.

The chain combines TRBV28 with TRBJ1-1; tentative D call: TRBD1 (5 bases). The CDR3 length is 13 residues. The germline V gene encodes CDR1 MDHEN and CDR2 SYDVKM. V was pared by 8 bases and J by 0 bases, with 10 bases between. DNA for the CDR3: TGTGCCAGCCAGACAGATCTGAACACTGAAGCTTTCTTT. Protein: CASQTDLNTEAFF.

The rearrangement joins TRBV2 to TRBJ2-2; D gene ambiguous. The V gene's germline CDR1 is SNHLY and CDR2 FYNNEI. The CDR3 loop spans 14 amino acids. Deletions cut 8 bases from V and 0 bases from J, with 10 bases between. The CDR3 spells CASGAPSNTGELFF. The CDR3 coding sequence is TGTGCCAGCGGTGCACCCTCGAACACCGGGGAGCTGTTTTTT.

The chain has TRBV5-1 and TRBJ2-2; D remains unclear. Germline CDR1 SGHRS, CDR2 YFSETQ. Trimming took off 6 bases at V and 4 bases at J, with 13 bases between the two ends. CDR3 size: 14 residues. The CDR3 region has the DNA TGCGCCAGCAACCCATGGACGGCCACCGGGGAGCTGTTTTTT. Residues: CASNPWTATGELFF.

The chain couples TRBV19 to TRBJ2-7; 7 bases agree with TRBD1. The CDR3 length is 15 residues. CDR1 LNHDA and CDR2 SQIVND come from the germline V gene (reference sequence). After removal of 4 bases from V and 4 bases from J, the junction contained 10 bases not matched to a gene. Here the CDR3 DNA reads TGTGCCAGTAGTAGGCACGGGGACAGCCTTTACGAGCAGTACTTC. Translating gives CASSRHGDSLYEQYF.

The chain employs TRBV28 and TRBJ1-5; 7 bases map to TRBD1. Germline V gene data show CDR1 as MDHEN and CDR2 as SYDVKM. This CDR3 has 15 residues. V dropped 6 bases and J dropped 2; count of bases not matched to a gene: 7. CDR3 DNA sequence: TGTGCCAGCAGCTCTGGACAGGTGGGCAATCAGCCCCAGCATTTT. It translates to CASSSGQVGNQPQHF.

The chain couples TRBV5-8 to TRBJ1-1, with 9 bases matching TRBD1. Germline CDR1 SGHTS, CDR2 YDEGEE. CDR3 length: 15 residues. V lost 4 bases and J lost 3; bases outside the gene matches: 7. CDR3 sequence reads: CASSRGTGWDTEAFF. The CDR3 bases are TGTGCCAGCAGCCGGGGGACAGGGTGGGACACTGAAGCTTTCTTT.

The rearrangement uses TRBV6-5 and TRBJ1-5; 11 bases match TRBD1. From germline, CDR1 is MNHEY and CDR2 SVGAGI. The V and J ends lost 7 bases and 6 bases, in that order; junction bases with no gene match: 8. This CDR3 region has 15 residues. Here the CDR3 DNA reads TGTGCCAGCACCCCATCTGGACAGGGGGCTCAGCCCCAGCATTTT. Protein: CASTPSGQGAQPQHF.